These 23 T cell receptor beta chains originate from one sample sequenced in a study of blood T cell repertoires in COVID-19. Method: immunoSEQ multiplex PCR; TCRdb's copy keeps in-frame clones and lacks some. Among 70,000 or so clones listed, more than 80% were seen once. The source material was peripheral blood. These receptors all come from a woman older than 75 with active COVID-19.

CDR3 amino acids: CASSFEGDEQFF. As DNA, the CDR3 is TGCGCCAGCAGCTTCGAGGGGGATGAGCAGTTCTTC. The chain links TRBV5-1 to TRBJ2-1; tentatively, D is TRBD1 (6 bases). With 2 bases removed from V and 8 bases from J, the gap between germline ends came to 8 bases. CDR3 length equals 12 residues. Germline values: CDR1 SGHRS, CDR2 YFSETQ.

The V gene is TRBV2, the J gene TRBJ1-6; possibly TRBD1 for D (6 bases). The CDR3 length is 14 residues. Trimming took 7 bases from V and 9 from J, leaving 16 bases between them. The germline CDR1 and CDR2 sequences are SNHLY and FYNNEI. CDR3: CASTNRQESSPLHF. CDR3 nucleotides: TGTGCCAGCACCAACCGACAGGAAAGTTCACCCCTCCACTTT.

V usage is TRBV6-2 or TRBV6-3 and J usage is TRBJ2-1; possible D gene TRBD2, 6 bases. V was pared by 4 bases and J by 6 bases, with 16 bases between. CDR1 MNHEY and CDR2 SVGEGT come from the germline V gene. The CDR3 has 15 amino acids. CDR3 coding DNA: TGTGCCAGCAGTTTGGCCTACGGGAGTGTCAATGAGCAGTTCTTC. It yields the protein CASSLAYGSVNEQFF.

The rearrangement links TRBV4-2 to TRBJ2-4, with D possibly matching TRBD2 (7 bases). The CDR3 has 16 residues. The V gene's germline CDR1 is LGHNA and CDR2 YNFKEQ. V was cut by 0 bases and J by 2 bases, with 11 bases left in between. The CDR3 spells CASSQDRGATKNIQYF. In DNA, the CDR3 is TGTGCCAGCAGCCAAGATCGGGGGGCTACCAAAAACATTCAGTACTTC.

The count of this clone is one. The chain combines TRBV7-6 with TRBJ2-5; D is possibly TRBD1 (7 bases). V was trimmed by 5 bases and J by 2 bases, leaving 18 bases between them. The germline V gene encodes CDR1 SGHVS and CDR2 FNYEAQ. CDR3 length: 16 residues. The CDR3 DNA sequence: TGTGCCAGCAGCCAGGGGCGACAGGGAGGTCAAGAGACCCAGTACTTC. Translating it yields CASSQGRQGGQETQYF. Based on the CDR3 plus reference TRBV7-6 and TRBJ2-5, the full variable domain is GAGVSQSPRYKVTKRGQDVALRCDPISGHVSLYWYRQALGQGPEFLTYFNYEAQQDKSGLPNDRFSAERPEGSISTLTIQRTEQRDSAMYRCASSQGRQGGQETQYFGPGTRLLVL.

This sequence joins TRBV4-2 and TRBJ1-1; unclear D gene. The CDR3 extends over 12 amino acids. Germline V gives CDR1 LGHNA, CDR2 YNFKEQ. Trimming stripped 5 bases from V and 4 bases from J, with 8 bases between. CDR3 DNA sequence: TGTGCCAGCAGCTCCCATTCCACTGAAGCTTTCTTT. It encodes CASSSHSTEAFF.

The chain employs TRBV7-2 and TRBJ1-2, with 9 bases identical to TRBD1. Unmatched junction bases numbered 12, after V lost 4 bases and J lost 6 bases. Germline-derived CDR1 and CDR2 are SGHTA and FQGNSA. This CDR3 is built from 16 residues. Here the CDR3 reads CASSYGPPGTGNGYTF. CDR3 DNA: TGTGCCAGCAGCTATGGGCCCCCCGGGACAGGGAATGGCTACACCTTC. The variable domain in full, with the rest retrieved from reference TRBV7-2 and TRBJ1-2, is GAGVSQSPSNKVTEKGKDVELRCDPISGHTALYWYRQSLGQGLEFLIYFQGNSAPDKSGLPSDRFSAERTGGSVSTLTIQRTQQEDSAVYLCASSYGPPGTGNGYTFGSGTRLTVV.

This clone was found a few times. The chain is built from TRBV5-4 and TRBJ2-4; 8 bases match TRBD2. The junction had 3 bases not matched to a gene; V was cut back by 1 base and J by 3 bases. Per the germline V gene, CDR1 is SGHNT and CDR2 is YYREEE (reference sequence). CDR3 length equals 15 residues. The CDR3 bases are TGTGCCAGCAGCTTGACTAGCGGAGGCAAAAACATTCAGTACTTC. Amino acids: CASSLTSGGKNIQYF.

The chain carries TRBV4-2 and TRBJ2-7, with a weak D call TRBD1 (5 bases). Germline V gene sequence: CDR1 LGHNA, CDR2 YNFKEQ. V lost 1 base to trimming and J lost 3 bases, with 10 bases between them. This CDR3 is 14 amino acids long. This CDR3 reads CASSQVEQGYEQYF. The DNA for the CDR3 is TGTGCCAGCAGCCAAGTGGAGCAGGGCTACGAGCAGTACTTC.

CDR3 region: CATTAGGQVGGYTF. The CDR3 DNA reads as TGTGCCACCACGGCCGGGGGGCAGGTCGGAGGCTACACCTTC. The chain recombines TRBV28 with TRBJ1-2, with D perhaps matching TRBD1 (6 bases). The CDR3 has 14 residues. CDR1 MDHEN and CDR2 SYDVKM come from the germline V gene. V was cut by 10 bases and J by 8 bases, with 23 bases left in between.

V gene TRBV3-1 (or the pseudogene TRBV3-2) combines with J gene TRBJ2-7; TRBD1 agrees at 7 bases. The CDR3 totals 15 residues. With 0 bases clipped from V and 3 bases from J, the junction kept 5 bases outside the gene matches. The V gene's germline CDR1 is LGHDT and CDR2 YNNKEL (reference sequence). The CDR3 reads CASSQDQGVRYEQYF. CDR3 coding DNA: TGTGCCAGCAGCCAAGATCAGGGGGTCCGCTACGAGCAGTACTTC.

The count of this clone is one. The genes are TRBV23-1 and TRBJ2-7, with TRBD1 identical over 9 bases. TRBV23-1 is an ORF, with its function uncertain. The J segment lost 4 bases and the V segment lost 9 bases, leaving 10 bases of the junction unmatched. This CDR3 comprises 14 residues. The CDR3 sequence: CASGYTGTGYEQYF. The CDR3 DNA sequence: TGCGCCAGTGGCTATACCGGGACAGGGTACGAGCAGTACTTC.

The rearrangement links TRBV7-3 to TRBJ2-1; weak D call: TRBD1 (5 bases). V lost 5 bases and J 9 bases, leaving 17 bases between the germline ends. The CDR3 spans 14 residues. Germline lookup yields CDR1 SGHTA and CDR2 FQGTGA. The CDR3 DNA sequence: TGTGCCAGCAGCCCTCTGGTTGGGGCCGGTGAGCAGTTCTTC. Protein: CASSPLVGAGEQFF.

In its sample, this clone was seen once. The J gene is TRBJ2-3, the V gene TRBV5-1, with 8 nucleotides matching TRBD2. Germline trimming cut 1 base from V and 2 bases from J; bases unmatched to any gene: 9. The CDR3 extends over 17 amino acids. CDR1 is SGHRS, CDR2 YFSETQ, per germline. The CDR3, as DNA: TGCGCCAGCAGCTTGACCTCACCGGGACTAGACACAGATACGCAGTATTTT. Protein: CASSLTSPGLDTDTQYF. The full variable domain, its missing parts supplied by reference TRBV5-1 and TRBJ2-3, is KAGVTQTPRYLIKTRGQQVTLSCSPISGHRSVSWYQQTPGQGLQFLFEYFSETQRNKGNFPGRFSGRQFSNSRSEMNVSTLELGDSALYLCASSLTSPGLDTDTQYFGPGTRLTVL.

In this sample, this clone turned up once. The V gene is TRBV25-1, the J gene TRBJ1-3; D not certain. The germline V gene encodes CDR1 MGHDK and CDR2 SYGVNS. The CDR3 consists of 15 residues. The ends were cut back, 3 bases at V and 3 bases at J, with 12 bases in the middle. The CDR3 region is CASSDPLTGGNTIYF. For the CDR3, the DNA is TGTGCCAGCAGTGACCCCCTAACGGGTGGAAACACCATATATTTT.

V is TRBV9 and J is TRBJ2-5; TRBD1 agrees at 7 bases. Trimming at V came to 2 bases and at J to 2 bases, leaving 0 bases not matched to a gene. From germline, CDR1 is SGDLS and CDR2 YYNGEE. The CDR3 extends over 13 amino acids. The CDR3 loop reads CASSVRGQETQYF. DNA for the CDR3: TGTGCCAGCAGCGTCAGGGGGCAAGAGACCCAGTACTTC.

This clone was picked up one time. This chain links TRBV4-3 with TRBJ2-1; 7 nucleotides align to TRBD2. The CDR3 is made up of 17 amino acids. Looked up from germline, CDR1 is LGHNA and CDR2 is YSLEER. V lost 0 bases to trimming and J lost 0 bases; unmatched junction nucleotides: 5. The CDR3 region has the DNA TGCGCCAGCAGCCAAGAACTGGCGGGAGTCTCCTACAATGAGCAGTTCTTC. It is translated as CASSQELAGVSYNEQFF.

The rearrangement links TRBV11-2 to TRBJ2-7, with TRBD2 matching 10 bases. This CDR3 contains 14 residues. Germline trimming cut 4 bases from V and 2 bases from J; bases unmatched to any gene: 2. Germline V gene sequence: CDR1 SGHAT, CDR2 FQNNGV. The CDR3 reads CASSWTSGPYEQYF. For the CDR3, the DNA is TGTGCCAGCAGCTGGACTAGCGGCCCCTACGAGCAGTACTTC.

The chain carries TRBV7-2 and TRBJ2-7; D remains unclear. CDR1 is SGHTA and CDR2 is FQGNSA in the germline V gene. The CDR3 loop spans 12 amino acids. V lost 5 bases and J lost 1, with 6 bases in between. CDR3 bases: TGTGCCAGCAGCGGGCCTTCCTACGAGCAGTACTTC. Translation: CASSGPSYEQYF. Full variable domain (remainder filled in from reference TRBV7-2 and TRBJ2-7): GAGVSQSPSNKVTEKGKDVELRCDPISGHTALYWYRQSLGQGLEFLIYFQGNSAPDKSGLPSDRFSAERTGGSVSTLTIQRTQQEDSAVYLCASSGPSYEQYFGPGTRLTVT.

The genes are TRBV24-1 and TRBJ2-1; 8 positions agree with TRBD1. Germline V lookup: CDR1 KGHDR, CDR2 SFDVKD. V shed 0 bases and J 8 bases; nucleotides not matched to a gene: 5. The CDR3 contains 15 residues. As DNA, the CDR3 is TGTGCCACCAGTGATTTGGGACAGGGCAAAGATGAGCAGTTCTTC. It is translated as CATSDLGQGKDEQFF.

The genes are TRBV7-9 and TRBJ2-3; TRBD2 matches at 10 bases. The germline V gene has CDR1 SEHNR and CDR2 FQNEAQ (reference sequence). J gave up 4 bases and V 5 bases, and 6 bases lay outside the gene matches. The CDR3 runs to 15 residues. The CDR3 sequence is CASSPLAGAADTQYF. CDR3 DNA sequence: TGTGCCAGCAGCCCTCTAGCGGGGGCGGCAGATACGCAGTATTTT.

This chain links TRBV15 with TRBJ1-2; possibly TRBD1 for D (5 bases). The CDR3 covers 16 residues. The germline CDR1 and CDR2 sequences are LNHNV and YYDKDF (reference sequence). Deletions cut 1 base from V and 3 bases from J, with 15 bases between. As DNA, the CDR3 is TGTGCCACCAGCAGAGGGGGCGTTTTACAGTACTATGGCTACACCTTC. This translates into CATSRGGVLQYYGYTF. Looking up the rest from reference TRBV15 and TRBJ1-2 gives the full variable domain: DAMVIQNPRYQVTQFGKPVTLSCSQTLNHNVMYWYQQKSSQAPKLLFHYYDKDFNNEADTPDNFQSRRPNTSFCFLDIRSPGLGDTAMYLCATSRGGVLQYYGYTFGSGTRLTVV.

This clone occurred a few times. V and J are TRBV3-1 (or the pseudogene TRBV3-2) and TRBJ1-5, with TRBD1 identical over 7 bases. Germline loops: CDR1 LGHDT, CDR2 YNNKEL (reference sequence). V shed 1 base, J shed 3 bases, and the junction held 3 bases outside the gene matches. This CDR3 comprises 15 residues. The chain's CDR3 is CASSQGGQNNQPQHF. The CDR3, as DNA: TGTGCCAGCAGCCAAGGGGGACAGAACAATCAGCCCCAGCATTTT.